The 17 T cell receptor beta chains listed next were all sequenced from one sample in a study of T cells in Graves' hyperthyroidism and ophthalmopathy. TCR beta CDR3 regions were amplified from RNA transcripts. TCR CDR3 regions were first amplified by RT-PCR with HTBI primers. TCRdb passed the multiplex PCR reads through MiXCR, listing each CDR3 protein once. The profile shows more than 20,000 distinct CDR3 sequences, 45% to 55% of them singletons. Sequencing was performed on blood. These TCRs come from a woman aged 35 to 49 with Graves' hyperthyroidism that later progressed to Graves' ophthalmopathy.

The genes are TRBV5-4 and TRBJ2-1, with D perhaps assigned TRBD1 or TRBD2 (5 bases each). The germline CDR1 and CDR2 sequences are SGHNT and YYREEE (reference sequence). V was trimmed by 1 base and J by 5 bases, leaving 16 bases between them. This CDR3 region has 16 residues. The DNA for the CDR3 is TGTGCCAGCAGCTTGTTCGTCGGGACCGATCACAATGAGCAGTTCTTC. It yields the protein CASSLFVGTDHNEQFF.

Turning to this clonotype: Germline and junction disagree at one end, which may indicate a read error. The CDR3 DNA follows: TGTGCTAGCAGTGAAGTGGGGGGCTCTGGGGCCAACGTCCTGACTTTC. It yields the protein CASSEVGGSGANVLTF. The chain couples TRBV6-1 to TRBJ2-6, with D possibly being TRBD2 (6 bases). Germline values: CDR1 MNHNS, CDR2 SASEGT. The CDR3 length is 16 residues.

The V gene is TRBV2, the J gene TRBJ2-1; D might be TRBD2 (5 bases). V was shortened by 6 bases and J by 6 bases, with 12 bases between the two germline ends. Germline V gene lookup returns CDR1 SNHLY and CDR2 FYNNEI. The CDR3 covers 13 residues. This chain's CDR3 is CASSPGVGNEQFF. CDR3 nucleotides: TGTGCCAGCAGCCCCGGGGTAGGCAATGAGCAGTTCTTC.

This clonotype is termed medium-sized. This rearrangement joins TRBV20-1 to TRBJ2-7; 8 nucleotides agree with TRBD2. The CDR3 has 14 residues. The germline V gene has CDR1 DFQATT and CDR2 SNEGSKA (reference sequence). DNA for the CDR3: TGCAGCCCGGTTAGGCGAGCGGGAGACGACGAGCAGTACTTC. It yields the protein CSPVRRAGDDEQYF.

J is TRBJ1-2 and V is TRBV6-5; 9 bases match TRBD1. There are 13 residues in the CDR3. V shed 6 bases and J 4 bases; nucleotides not matched to a gene: 3. Germline V gene sequence: CDR1 MNHEY, CDR2 SVGAGI. CDR3 region: CASRGQGGYGYTF. The CDR3 DNA reads TGTGCCAGCAGGGGACAGGGAGGCTATGGCTACACCTTC.

This clonotype was observed many times. The chain employs TRBV4-2 and TRBJ2-1; D gene uncertain. Germline V gives CDR1 LGHNA, CDR2 YNFKEQ. This CDR3 is built from 13 residues. Trimming took 4 bases from V and 8 from J, leaving 12 bases between them. The CDR3 protein is CASSPPPQDEQFF. In DNA, the CDR3 is TGTGCCAGCAGCCCCCCTCCTCAGGATGAGCAGTTCTTC.

This clonotype showed up many times. The rearrangement joins TRBV28 to TRBJ2-3; possible D gene TRBD2, 7 bases. In germline, CDR1 is MDHEN, CDR2 SYDVKM. The CDR3 has 15 amino acids. Trimming left V 4 bases short and J 0 bases short, with 11 bases between. The CDR3 spells CASSWRGGSTDTQYF. CDR3 sequence (DNA): TGTGCCAGCAGTTGGAGGGGGGGGAGCACAGATACGCAGTATTTT.

In this sample, this clonotype turned up many times. The rearrangement joins TRBV11-2 to TRBJ1-2; D is ambiguous. V lost 2 bases and J lost 7, with 5 bases in between. The CDR3 is 11 residues long. Germline V gives CDR1 SGHAT, CDR2 FQNNGV. Here the CDR3 reads CASSLSIGYTF. The CDR3 DNA sequence: TGTGCCAGCAGCTTATCGATTGGCTACACCTTC. The full variable domain, its missing parts supplied by reference TRBV11-2 and TRBJ1-2, is EAGVAQSPRYKIIEKRQSVAFWCNPISGHATLYWYQQILGQGPKLLIQFQNNGVVDDSQLPKDRFSAERLKGVDSTLKIQPAKLEDSAVYLCASSLSIGYTFGSGTRLTVV.

The chain carries TRBV6-5 and TRBJ1-4, with D perhaps TRBD1 (5 bases). There are 11 residues in the CDR3. V lost 2 bases and J 13 bases, leaving 8 bases between the germline ends. Germline V lookup: CDR1 MNHEY, CDR2 SVGAGI. CDR3 bases: TGTGCCAGCAGTTACCCCCAGGGACTGTTTTTT. It is translated as CASSYPQGLFF.

This clonotype occurred many times. The junction departs from the called germline gene at one end, perhaps through a read error. The V call is TRBV5-1, the J call TRBJ2-1; TRBD2 might be the D (5 bases). Per the germline V gene, CDR1 is SGHRS and CDR2 is YFSETQ. The CDR3 loop spans 15 amino acids. The CDR3 DNA is TGCGCCAGCAGCCAAGGACTCGGGCCCTACAATGAGCGGTTCTTC. Translation gives CASSQGLGPYNERFF.

This sequence joins TRBV5-6 and TRBJ2-1; 7 bases match TRBD2. The CDR3 is 13 amino acids. V lost 5 bases, J lost 2 bases, and 1 base stayed unmatched. Germline loops: CDR1 SGHDT, CDR2 YYEEEE. The CDR3: CASRLAAYNEQFF. Written as DNA, the CDR3 is TGTGCCAGCAGGCTAGCGGCCTACAATGAGCAGTTCTTC.

The gene calls are TRBV20-1 and TRBJ2-1, with 12 nucleotides matching TRBD2. CDR3 length: 14 amino acids. Germline V gene lookup returns CDR1 DFQATT and CDR2 SNEGSKA (reference sequence). V lost 6 bases to trimming and J lost 3 bases; unmatched junction nucleotides: 3. The CDR3, as DNA: TGCAGTGCCACGACTAGCGGGAGCTACAATGAGCAGTTCTTC. This sequence encodes CSATTSGSYNEQFF.

V is TRBV28 and J is TRBJ1-1, with D maybe TRBD1 (5 bases). CDR3 length: 13 amino acids. Trimming left V 7 bases short and J 7 bases short, with 16 bases between. Germline CDR1 reads MDHEN; CDR2 reads SYDVKM. CDR3 nucleotide sequence: TGTGCCAGCACCGACGCTTGGGGGTATGAAGCTTTCTTT. This sequence encodes CASTDAWGYEAFF.

Comments on this clonotype: The junction departs from the called germline gene at one end, perhaps through a read error. This chain joins TRBV6-5 and TRBJ1-5; D is unresolved. This CDR3 is 12 amino acids long. CDR1 is MNHEY, CDR2 SVGAGI, per germline. CDR3 residues: CASNSWLQAQHF. CDR3 bases: TGTGCTAGCAATTCGTGGCTTCAGGCCCAGCATTTT.

This clonotype appeared a single time. One junction end disagrees with the germline gene, perhaps due to a read error. V gene TRBV9 combines with J gene TRBJ2-2, with TRBD2 matching 13 bases. CDR3 size: 16 residues. In germline, CDR1 is SGDLS, CDR2 YYNGEE. The CDR3 DNA reads TGTGCCAGCAGCGAGACTAGCGGGAGGAACGCCGGGGAGCTGTTTTTT. Translating gives CASSETSGRNAGELFF.

The sample holds a few counts of this clonotype. CDR3 amino acids: CASSIGGGAGNEQFF. The CDR3 nucleotides read TGTGCCAGTAGTATCGGAGGGGGCGCCGGCAATGAGCAGTTCTTC. The chain has TRBV19 and TRBJ2-1, with D perhaps TRBD1 (7 bases). Germline CDR1 reads LNHDA; CDR2 reads SQIVND (reference sequence). The germline V and J ends were trimmed by 3 bases and 6 bases, with 15 bases remaining between them. The CDR3 has 15 residues.

This clonotype was seen only a few times. In nucleotides, the CDR3 is TGTGCCAGCAGTTGTTCGCCCACGGGACGGTTGACAGATACGCAGTATTTT. This gives the protein CASSCSPTGRLTDTQYF. The chain employs TRBV2 and TRBJ2-3; either TRBD1 or TRBD2 may fit D (5 bases each). The germline gives CDR1 SNHLY, CDR2 FYNNEI. The CDR3 sequence is 17 residues long. V shed 5 bases and J shed 3 bases, with 21 bases lying between them.